The 28 T cell receptor beta chains listed next were all sequenced from one sample in a study of cytomegalovirus exposure and HLA in healthy donors. TCRdb's table, derived via immunoSEQ multiplex PCR, lists solely in-frame clones and lacks some. The sample records tens of thousands of clones, 70% to 90% being singletons. The sample comprised PBMCs. The origin of the receptors is a woman in her late teens or twenties in good health and CMV-seropositive.

The gene calls are TRBV10-3 and TRBJ2-3, with 12 bases matching TRBD1. The CDR3 runs 15 residues. The V segment lost 6 bases and the J segment 2 bases; nucleotides outside the gene matches: 3. Germline values: CDR1 ENHRY, CDR2 SYGVKD. The chain's CDR3 is CAIRGQGAATDTQYF. The CDR3 bases are TGTGCCATCAGGGGACAGGGGGCCGCCACAGATACGCAGTATTTT.

The V gene is TRBV27, the J gene TRBJ2-3; TRBD1 matches at 9 bases. There are 15 residues in the CDR3. The V and J ends lost 5 bases and 2 bases, in that order; junction bases with no gene match: 5. Germline lookup yields CDR1 MNHEY and CDR2 SMNVEV (reference sequence). CDR3 nucleotides: TGTGCCAGCAGTCGACAGGGGGACTTCACAGATACGCAGTATTTT. This sequence encodes CASSRQGDFTDTQYF.

The gene calls are TRBV10-1 and TRBJ1-6; 7 bases match TRBD1. This CDR3 is 20 amino acids long. The trim removed 4 bases at V and 2 bases at J, leaving 17 bases unmatched. The germline V gene encodes CDR1 WNHNN and CDR2 SYGVQD (reference sequence). The CDR3 region is CASSGGDSLAWGAYNSPLHF. Here the CDR3 DNA reads TGCGCCAGCAGTGGGGGGGACAGCCTTGCGTGGGGCGCCTATAATTCACCCCTCCACTTT.

A single count supports this clone. The rearrangement joins TRBV10-3 to TRBJ1-2; tentatively, D is TRBD1 (5 bases). Germline V CDR1 and CDR2: ENHRY, SYGVKD. This CDR3 contains 16 residues. V dropped 3 bases and J dropped 3 bases, with 17 bases sitting between them. The CDR3 is CAISDGVQEGDYGYTF. The CDR3 DNA reads as TGTGCCATCAGTGATGGGGTACAGGAGGGAGACTATGGCTACACCTTC.

V and J are TRBV27 and TRBJ1-2; D might be TRBD1 (6 bases). V lost 5 bases, J lost 6 bases, and 16 bases lay in between. The CDR3 contains 14 residues. Germline assignment: CDR1 MNHEY and CDR2 SMNVEV (reference sequence). In DNA, the CDR3 is TGTGCCAGCAGTCAGCGCACAGGGATCCATGGCTACACCTTC. This translates into CASSQRTGIHGYTF.

The chain recombines TRBV5-1 with TRBJ1-2; 10 bases are a match to TRBD1. Germline lookup yields CDR1 SGHRS and CDR2 YFSETQ. V gave up 3 bases and J gave up 3 bases; unmatched junction bases: 8. The CDR3 sequence is 16 residues long. CDR3 DNA sequence: TGCGCCAGCAGCTCCAAGGACAGGGGGGACGACTATGGCTACACCTTC. This encodes CASSSKDRGDDYGYTF.

The chain uses TRBV19 and TRBJ2-5, with 10 nucleotides matching TRBD1. The CDR3 is 15 residues long. Germline V gene sequence: CDR1 LNHDA, CDR2 SQIVND (reference sequence). The V segment lost 4 bases and the J segment 5 bases; nucleotides outside the gene matches: 7. The CDR3 region is CASSTIRTGGETQYF. CDR3 DNA sequence: TGTGCCAGTAGTACCATCCGGACAGGGGGTGAGACCCAGTACTTC.

The chain links TRBV2 to TRBJ2-7, with 9 bases matching TRBD1. From germline, CDR1 is SNHLY and CDR2 FYNNEI. The V gene end was trimmed by 6 bases and the J gene end by 5 bases; junction bases not matched to a gene: 11. The CDR3 has 15 residues. The CDR3 loop is CASRRGGQGGNEQYF. CDR3 DNA: TGTGCCAGCAGGAGAGGGGGACAGGGAGGTAACGAGCAGTACTTC.

This sequence joins TRBV30 and TRBJ1-5; perhaps TRBD1 as D (6 bases). In germline, CDR1 is GTSNPN, CDR2 SVGIG (reference sequence). The germline V and J ends were trimmed by 7 bases and 4 bases, with 14 bases remaining between them. There are 13 residues in the CDR3. The CDR3 region is CASSTGANQPQHF. The CDR3 nucleotides read TGTGCCTCTTCGACAGGAGCTAATCAGCCCCAGCATTTT.

The chain employs TRBV7-2 and TRBJ1-2, with TRBD1 matching over 7 bases. With 5 bases clipped from V and 8 bases from J, the junction kept 11 bases outside the gene matches. CDR1 SGHTA and CDR2 FQGNSA come from the germline V gene. This CDR3 has 14 amino acids. This chain's CDR3 is CASSPRTGAGGYTF. DNA of the CDR3: TGTGCCAGCAGCCCTCGAACAGGGGCTGGCGGCTACACCTTC.

The V call is TRBV9, the J call TRBJ2-1; 7 bases match TRBD1. V dropped 3 bases and J dropped 7; count of bases not matched to a gene: 7. Germline V lookup: CDR1 SGDLS, CDR2 YYNGEE. CDR3 length: 14 amino acids. CDR3: CASSGTTGNNEQFF. In nucleotides, the CDR3 is TGTGCCAGCAGCGGGACGACAGGGAATAATGAGCAGTTCTTC.

The V and J genes are TRBV6-1 and TRBJ2-2, with TRBD2 matching over 12 bases. The CDR3 is 15 amino acids. The V segment lost 4 bases and the J segment 6 bases; nucleotides outside the gene matches: 3. Germline assignment: CDR1 MNHNS and CDR2 SASEGT. The CDR3: CASSGLAGAAGELFF. Here the CDR3 DNA reads TGTGCCAGCAGTGGACTAGCGGGAGCAGCCGGGGAGCTGTTTTTT.

The chain couples TRBV18 to TRBJ2-1; D is unclear. CDR3 length equals 17 residues. The germline V gene encodes CDR1 KGHSH and CDR2 LQKENI. V lost 2 bases to trimming and J lost 0 bases, with 14 bases between them. CDR3 sequence: CASSPMSASSSYNEQFF. CDR3 DNA: TGTGCCAGCTCACCAATGAGCGCTTCAAGCTCCTACAATGAGCAGTTCTTC.

This clone showed up just once. This chain joins TRBV6-6 and TRBJ1-6, with 7 bases lining up with TRBD1. V shed 0 bases, J shed 10 bases, and the junction held 6 bases outside the gene matches. Germline CDR1 MNHNY, CDR2 SVGAGI (reference sequence). The CDR3 length is 15 residues. Written as DNA, the CDR3 is TGTGCCAGCAGTTACTCGGGGCAGGGGGAATCACCCCTCCACTTT. It codes for CASSYSGQGESPLHF.

The rearrangement uses TRBV18 and TRBJ2-3, with TRBD2 matching 10 bases. There are 16 residues in the CDR3. Germline CDR1 is KGHSH and CDR2 is LQKENI. Trimming cost V 1 base and J 4 bases; bases outside gene matches: 5. CDR3 protein: CASSPLAGGASDTQYF. Here the CDR3 DNA reads TGTGCCAGCTCACCACTAGCGGGAGGTGCGTCAGATACGCAGTATTTT.

The chain employs TRBV30 and TRBJ2-6; D uncertain. From germline, CDR1 is GTSNPN and CDR2 SVGIG (reference sequence). V lost 3 bases to trimming and J lost 1 base, with 7 bases between them. There are 14 residues in the CDR3. CDR3 sequence (DNA): TGTGCCTGGAGATGGAGTTCTGGGGCCAACGTCCTGACTTTC. Translated, it gives CAWRWSSGANVLTF.

The V and J genes are TRBV28 and TRBJ2-2; D may be TRBD1 (5 bases). CDR1 MDHEN and CDR2 SYDVKM come from the germline V gene. V lost 2 bases, J lost 0 bases, and 7 bases lay in between. CDR3 length: 15 residues. The CDR3 spells CASSLDSANTGELFF. CDR3 DNA: TGTGCCAGCAGTTTAGACAGCGCGAACACCGGGGAGCTGTTTTTT.

This chain joins TRBV2 and TRBJ1-1; 8 positions agree with TRBD1. CDR1 SNHLY and CDR2 FYNNEI come from the germline V gene. The CDR3 is made up of 14 amino acids. J gave up 1 base and V 8 bases, and 6 bases lay outside the gene matches. The CDR3 loop reads CASDGGTGNTEAFF. As DNA, the CDR3 is TGTGCCAGCGATGGTGGGACAGGGAACACTGAAGCTTTCTTT.

The rearrangement uses TRBV6-5 and TRBJ1-2; no clear D. This CDR3 is built from 15 residues. Trimming cost V 0 bases and J 2 bases, with 10 bases left between them. Per the germline V gene, CDR1 is MNHEY and CDR2 is SVGAGI. The CDR3 DNA follows: TGTGCCAGCAGTTACTCGGTCGGAGGGAACTATGGCTACACCTTC. Protein: CASSYSVGGNYGYTF.

The genes are TRBV19 and TRBJ2-1; 8 bases map to TRBD2. The germline CDR1 and CDR2 sequences are LNHDA and SQIVND (reference sequence). Trimming at V came to 3 bases and at J to 2 bases, leaving 6 bases not matched to a gene. The CDR3 runs to 16 residues. The CDR3 region is CASSIIAGRTYNEQFF. The CDR3 coding sequence is TGTGCCAGTAGTATTATAGCGGGGAGAACCTACAATGAGCAGTTCTTC.

In this sample, this clone turned up a few times. The chain joins TRBV7-9 to TRBJ1-4; possibly TRBD1 for D (5 bases). Germline CDR1 is SEHNR and CDR2 is FQNEAQ (reference sequence). Trimming pared 3 bases from V and 8 bases from J, leaving 13 bases between. The CDR3 is made up of 14 amino acids. The CDR3 sequence: CASSFQEGREKLFF. The CDR3 DNA reads TGTGCCAGCAGCTTCCAGGAGGGGAGGGAAAAACTGTTTTTT. Full variable domain (missing parts from reference TRBV7-9 and TRBJ1-4): DTGVSQNPRHKITKRGQNVTFRCDPISEHNRLYWYRQTLGQGPEFLTYFQNEAQLEKSRLLSDRFSAERPKGSFSTLEIQRTEQGDSAMYLCASSFQEGREKLFFGSGTQLSVL.

In its sample, this clone was seen a few times. This chain joins TRBV10-3 and TRBJ1-5; D ambiguous. This CDR3 region has 15 residues. Germline V gene data show CDR1 as ENHRY and CDR2 as SYGVKD. Trimming cost V 3 bases and J 8 bases, with 17 bases left between them. DNA for the CDR3: TGTGCCATCAGTGAATCCTTGGCGGATTCAGAGCCCCAGCATTTT. Translated: CAISESLADSEPQHF.

The rearrangement joins TRBV7-9 to TRBJ2-5; TRBD2 is a possible D gene (6 bases). The germline gives CDR1 SEHNR, CDR2 FQNEAQ (reference sequence). CDR3 length: 13 residues. Trimming took 3 bases from V and 5 from J, leaving 10 bases between them. CDR3 loop: CASSFGEVETQYF. CDR3 bases: TGTGCCAGCAGCTTCGGGGAGGTGGAGACCCAGTACTTC.

The V call is TRBV29-1, the J call TRBJ2-1, with D unclear. Trimming pared 0 bases from V and 0 bases from J, leaving 12 bases between. CDR3 length: 16 residues. Germline V gives CDR1 SQVTM, CDR2 ANQGSEA. CDR3 in amino acids: CSVEDTAIISYNEQFF. The DNA of the CDR3 is TGCAGCGTTGAAGATACAGCAATCATCTCCTACAATGAGCAGTTCTTC.

The chain links TRBV7-9 to TRBJ1-1; D gene ambiguous. There are 17 residues in the CDR3. Germline CDR1 and CDR2: SEHNR and FQNEAQ (reference sequence). V lost 5 bases to trimming and J lost 1 base, with 20 bases between them. CDR3 loop: CASSPHLLRETNTEAFF. The DNA of the CDR3 is TGTGCCAGCAGCCCACACCTATTACGGGAGACGAACACTGAAGCTTTCTTT.

The chain combines TRBV4-2 with TRBJ2-7, with TRBD2 identical over 9 bases. The germline gives CDR1 LGHNA, CDR2 YNFKEQ. This CDR3 is 16 amino acids long. The V gene end was trimmed by 4 bases and the J gene end by 4 bases; junction bases not matched to a gene: 11. The CDR3 is CASSPGDGTSIYEQYF. CDR3 DNA: TGTGCCAGCAGCCCAGGGGACGGGACTAGCATTTACGAGCAGTACTTC.

The CDR3 DNA is TGTGCCAGCAGTGATTGGGGGCATACGCAGTATTTT. It codes for CASSDWGHTQYF. The chain employs TRBV2 and TRBJ2-3; D may be TRBD1 (6 bases). The CDR3 length is 12 residues. Trimming removed 3 bases from V and 7 bases from J, with 8 bases in between. Germline V lookup: CDR1 SNHLY, CDR2 FYNNEI.

The rearrangement joins TRBV6-5 to TRBJ1-2; TRBD1 might be the D (5 bases). Trimming left V 5 bases short and J 0 bases short, with 10 bases between. CDR1 and CDR2 from the germline V gene are MNHEY and SVGAGI. This CDR3 is 14 amino acids long. CDR3 in amino acids: CASSPTEANYGYTF. CDR3 nucleotide sequence: TGTGCCAGCAGTCCGACAGAAGCTAACTATGGCTACACCTTC.